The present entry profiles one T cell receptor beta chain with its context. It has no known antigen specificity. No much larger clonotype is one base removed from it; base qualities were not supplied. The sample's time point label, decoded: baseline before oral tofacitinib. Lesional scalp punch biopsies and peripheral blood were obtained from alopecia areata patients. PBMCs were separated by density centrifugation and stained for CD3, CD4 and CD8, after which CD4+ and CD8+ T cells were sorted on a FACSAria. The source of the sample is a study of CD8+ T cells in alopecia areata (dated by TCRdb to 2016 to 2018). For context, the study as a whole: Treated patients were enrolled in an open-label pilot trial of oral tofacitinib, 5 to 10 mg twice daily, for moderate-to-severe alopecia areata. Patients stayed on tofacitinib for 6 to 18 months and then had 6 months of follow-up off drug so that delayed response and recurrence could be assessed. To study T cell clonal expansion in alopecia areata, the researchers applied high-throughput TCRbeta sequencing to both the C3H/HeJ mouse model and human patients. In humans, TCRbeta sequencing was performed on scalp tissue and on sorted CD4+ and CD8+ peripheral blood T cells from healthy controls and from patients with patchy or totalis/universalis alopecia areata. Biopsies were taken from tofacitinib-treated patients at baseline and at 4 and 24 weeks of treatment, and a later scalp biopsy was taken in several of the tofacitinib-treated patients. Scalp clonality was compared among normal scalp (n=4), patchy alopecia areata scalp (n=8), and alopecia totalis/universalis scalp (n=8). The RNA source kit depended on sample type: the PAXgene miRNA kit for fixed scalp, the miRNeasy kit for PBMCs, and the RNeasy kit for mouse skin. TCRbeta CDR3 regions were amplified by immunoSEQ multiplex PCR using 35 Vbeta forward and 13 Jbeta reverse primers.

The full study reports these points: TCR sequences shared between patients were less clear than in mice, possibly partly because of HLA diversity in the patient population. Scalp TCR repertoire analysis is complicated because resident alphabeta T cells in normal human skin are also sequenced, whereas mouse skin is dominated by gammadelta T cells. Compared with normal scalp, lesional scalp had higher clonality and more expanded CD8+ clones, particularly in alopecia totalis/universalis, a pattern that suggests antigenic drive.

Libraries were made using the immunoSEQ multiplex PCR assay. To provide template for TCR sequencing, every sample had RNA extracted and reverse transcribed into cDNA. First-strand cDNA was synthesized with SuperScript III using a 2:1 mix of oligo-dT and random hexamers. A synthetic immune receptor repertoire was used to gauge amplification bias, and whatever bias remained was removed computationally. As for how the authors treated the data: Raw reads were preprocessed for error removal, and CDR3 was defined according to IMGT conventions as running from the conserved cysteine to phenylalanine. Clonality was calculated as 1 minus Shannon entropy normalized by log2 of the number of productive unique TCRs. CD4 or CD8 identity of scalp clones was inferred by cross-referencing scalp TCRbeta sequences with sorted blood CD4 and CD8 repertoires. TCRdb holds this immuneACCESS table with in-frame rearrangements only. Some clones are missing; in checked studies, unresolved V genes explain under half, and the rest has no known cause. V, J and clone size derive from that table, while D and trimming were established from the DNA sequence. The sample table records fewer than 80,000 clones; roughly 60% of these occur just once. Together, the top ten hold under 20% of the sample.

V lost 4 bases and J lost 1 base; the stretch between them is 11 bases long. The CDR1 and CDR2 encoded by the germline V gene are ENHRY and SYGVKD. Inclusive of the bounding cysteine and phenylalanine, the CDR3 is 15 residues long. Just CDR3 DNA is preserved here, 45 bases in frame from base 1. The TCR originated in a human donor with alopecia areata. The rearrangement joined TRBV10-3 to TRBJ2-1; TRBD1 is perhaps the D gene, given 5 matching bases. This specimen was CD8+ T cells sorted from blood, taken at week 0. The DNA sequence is TGTGCCATCAGTGTGCAGCAGGGATCCTACAATGAGCAGTTCTTC. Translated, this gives CAISVQQGSYNEQFF.